This paragraph covers one T cell receptor beta chain sequence. The antigen remains undetermined. The CDR3 has 12 amino acids. Germline-derived CDR1 and CDR2 are SGHVS and FQNEAQ. The V and J ends lost 2 bases and 6 bases respectively, with 8 bases between them. This sample stems from a study of cytomegalovirus exposure and HLA in healthy donors. The overall study: The 120 or so validation repertoires used the same platform as the roughly 670 first-cohort repertoires, a later analysis reported.

General observations from the study: One later analysis, an examination of the 100 to 150 validation repertoires, found that first-cohort TCR clusters tended to co-occur in them. Cytomegalovirus association was assigned to approximately 160 TCR beta chains.

The donors belonged to the roughly 120-subject validation cohort, separate from the approximately 670-subject first cohort. The protocol was immunoSEQ multiplex PCR, while the TCRdb copy is restricted to in-frame clones and leaves out a portion. This sample has 150,000 to 250,000 clones, with approximately 82% found just once. The rearrangement uses TRBV7-8 and TRBJ2-7; D not resolved. This receptor was identified in a woman between 25 and 40 years old in good health and CMV-seropositive. Sequences were obtained from PBMCs. The CDR3: CASSLFTGEQYF. Written as DNA, the CDR3 is TGTGCCAGCAGCTTATTTACGGGCGAGCAGTACTTC.